This section outlines one T cell receptor beta chain sequence together with its context. As yet, its antigen is unknown. The protocol was immunoSEQ multiplex PCR, while the TCRdb copy is restricted to in-frame clones and leaves out a portion. The sample yields over 200,000 clones, 85% to 90% seen once. The CDR3 is 15 residues long. Germline V CDR1 and CDR2: MDHEN, SYDVKM. The J segment lost 9 bases and the V segment lost 6 bases, leaving 10 bases of the junction unmatched. The data originate from a study of cytomegalovirus exposure and HLA in healthy donors. The overall study: A subsequent analysis reported that the 95 to 150 validation repertoires were produced on the same platform that had also been used for the roughly 670 first-cohort repertoires.

Study-wide findings and caveats: Many donors carried some public TCRs, although rarity characterized most TCR sequences. According to a subsequent analysis, TCR clusters from the first cohort were inclined to appear together in the roughly 120 validation repertoires. Researchers counted around 170 TCR beta chains as cytomegalovirus-associated.

The sample consisted of PBMCs. This sequence originates from a woman under 30 in good health and CMV-seronegative. The chain recombines TRBV28 with TRBJ2-1, with 11 bases lining up with TRBD1. The CDR3 sequence: CASSSGTGGLGEQFF. The CDR3 nucleotides read TGTGCCAGCAGCTCCGGGACAGGGGGTTTAGGTGAGCAGTTCTTC.